This paragraph reports one T cell receptor (beta chain). The V gene's germline CDR1 is MNHEY and CDR2 SMNVEV (reference sequence). This CDR3 region has 15 residues. Trimming removed 6 bases from V and 2 bases from J, with 16 bases in between. The sample belongs to a study of PD-L1 blockade in urothelial cancer. The overall study: In the mid-2010s, patients got going on atezolizumab, taking 1,200 mg intravenously every 3 weeks. From 0 to 3 prior chemotherapy regimens had been given to the patients. Median blood clonality was around 0.074, with 80,000 to 100,000 unique TCRs.

The time point was: pretreatment peripheral blood. A total of 1 to 8 samples per patient were collected pretreatment and on-treatment. TCRdb keeps only in-frame clones here, not all; method: immunoSEQ multiplex PCR. The table has roughly 39,000 clones, about nine tenths seen once; the top ten hold 10% to 12%. This sample comprised PBMCs, obtained around atezolizumab (anti-PD-L1) treatment. The J gene is TRBJ2-5, the V gene TRBV27; D may be TRBD1 (6 bases). This clonotype was sampled from a woman aged 60-75 years with urothelial cancer. This chain's CDR3 is CASSTDSSPQETQYF. CDR3 nucleotide sequence: TGTGCCAGCAGCACGGACAGCAGCCCACAAGAGACCCAGTACTTC.